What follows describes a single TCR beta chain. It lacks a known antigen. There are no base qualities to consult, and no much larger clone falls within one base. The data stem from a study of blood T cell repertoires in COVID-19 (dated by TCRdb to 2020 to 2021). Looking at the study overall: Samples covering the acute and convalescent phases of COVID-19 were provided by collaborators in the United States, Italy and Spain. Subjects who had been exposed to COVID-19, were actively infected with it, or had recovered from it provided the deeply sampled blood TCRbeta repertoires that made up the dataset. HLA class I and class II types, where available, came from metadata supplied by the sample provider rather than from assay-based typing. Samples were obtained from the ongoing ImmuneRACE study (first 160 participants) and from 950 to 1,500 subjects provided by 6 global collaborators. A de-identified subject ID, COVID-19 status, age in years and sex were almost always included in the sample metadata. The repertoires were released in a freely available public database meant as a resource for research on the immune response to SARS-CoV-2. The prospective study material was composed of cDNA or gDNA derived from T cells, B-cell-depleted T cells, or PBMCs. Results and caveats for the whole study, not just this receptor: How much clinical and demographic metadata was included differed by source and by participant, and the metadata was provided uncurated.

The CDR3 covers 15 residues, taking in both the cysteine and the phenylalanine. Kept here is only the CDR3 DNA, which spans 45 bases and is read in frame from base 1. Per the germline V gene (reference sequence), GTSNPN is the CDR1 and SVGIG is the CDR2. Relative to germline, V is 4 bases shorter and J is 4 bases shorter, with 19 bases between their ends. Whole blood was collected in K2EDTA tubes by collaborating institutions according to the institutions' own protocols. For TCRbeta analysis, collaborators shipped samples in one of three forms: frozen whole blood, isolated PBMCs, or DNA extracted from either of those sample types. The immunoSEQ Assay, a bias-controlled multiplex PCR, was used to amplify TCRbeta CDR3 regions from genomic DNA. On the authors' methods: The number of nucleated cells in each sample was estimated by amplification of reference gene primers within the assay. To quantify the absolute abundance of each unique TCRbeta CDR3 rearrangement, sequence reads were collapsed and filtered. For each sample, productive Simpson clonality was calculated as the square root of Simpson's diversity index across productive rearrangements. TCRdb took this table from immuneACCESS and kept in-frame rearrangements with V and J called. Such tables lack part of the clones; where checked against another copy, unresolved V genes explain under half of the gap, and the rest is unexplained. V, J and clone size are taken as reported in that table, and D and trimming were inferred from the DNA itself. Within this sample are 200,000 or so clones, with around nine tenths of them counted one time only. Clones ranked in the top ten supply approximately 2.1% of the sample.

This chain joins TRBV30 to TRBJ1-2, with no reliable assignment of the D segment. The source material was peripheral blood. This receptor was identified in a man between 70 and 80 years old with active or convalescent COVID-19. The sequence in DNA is TGTGCCTGGACCCTCGTCGACGGAGAGGTCTATGGCTACACCTTC. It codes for CAWTLVDGEVYGYTF. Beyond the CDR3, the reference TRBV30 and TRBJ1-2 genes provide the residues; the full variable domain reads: SQTIHQWPATLVQPVGSPLSLECTVEGTSNPNLYWYRQAAGRGLQLLFYSVGIGQISSEVPQNLSASRPQDRQFILSSKKLLLSDSGFYLCAWTLVDGEVYGYTFGSGTRLTVV.